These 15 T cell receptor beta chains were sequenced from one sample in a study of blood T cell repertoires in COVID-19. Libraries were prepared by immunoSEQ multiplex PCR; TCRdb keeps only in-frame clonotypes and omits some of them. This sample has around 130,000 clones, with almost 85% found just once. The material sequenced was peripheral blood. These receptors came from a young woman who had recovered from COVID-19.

The DNA for the CDR3 is TGTGCCAGCAGCTTGATCGGATCTAGCGGGGGGACAGATACGCAGTATTTT. This translates into CASSLIGSSGGTDTQYF. The rearrangement joins TRBV5-5 to TRBJ2-3; 11 bases match TRBD2. This CDR3 has 17 residues. The V gene's germline CDR1 is SGHKS and CDR2 YYEKEE (reference sequence). V lost 1 base to trimming and J lost 3 bases; unmatched junction nucleotides: 7.

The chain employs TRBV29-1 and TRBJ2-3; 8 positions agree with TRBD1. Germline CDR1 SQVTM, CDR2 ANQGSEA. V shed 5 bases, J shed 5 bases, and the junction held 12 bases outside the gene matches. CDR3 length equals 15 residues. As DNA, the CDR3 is TGCAGCGTTATTACGACCCAGGGGGCTCAAGATACGCAGTATTTT. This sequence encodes CSVITTQGAQDTQYF.

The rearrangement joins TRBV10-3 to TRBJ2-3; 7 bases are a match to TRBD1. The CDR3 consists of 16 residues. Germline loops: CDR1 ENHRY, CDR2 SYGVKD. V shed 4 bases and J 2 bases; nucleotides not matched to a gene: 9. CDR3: CAISVGTAGTTDTQYF. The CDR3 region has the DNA TGTGCCATCAGTGTCGGGACAGCTGGGACCACAGATACGCAGTATTTT.

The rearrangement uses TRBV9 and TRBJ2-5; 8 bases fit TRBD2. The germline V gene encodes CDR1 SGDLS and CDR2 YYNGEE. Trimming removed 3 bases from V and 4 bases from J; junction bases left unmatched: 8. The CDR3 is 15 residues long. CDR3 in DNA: TGTGCCAGCAGCGAGGGTAGCGGGAAGGCAGAGACCCAGTACTTC. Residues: CASSEGSGKAETQYF.

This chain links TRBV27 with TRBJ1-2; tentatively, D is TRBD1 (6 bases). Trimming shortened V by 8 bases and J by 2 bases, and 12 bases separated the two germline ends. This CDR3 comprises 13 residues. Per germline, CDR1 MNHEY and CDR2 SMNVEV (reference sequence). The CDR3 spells CASRQTGNYGYTF. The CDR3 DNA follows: TGTGCCAGCCGTCAGACAGGCAACTATGGCTACACCTTC.

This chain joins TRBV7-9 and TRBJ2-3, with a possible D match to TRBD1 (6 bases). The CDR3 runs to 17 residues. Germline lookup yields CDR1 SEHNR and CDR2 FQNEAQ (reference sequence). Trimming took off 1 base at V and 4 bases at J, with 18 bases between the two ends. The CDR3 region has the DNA TGTGCCAGCAGCTTAGACCGGGACAACGCCTATCCAGATACGCAGTATTTT. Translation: CASSLDRDNAYPDTQYF.

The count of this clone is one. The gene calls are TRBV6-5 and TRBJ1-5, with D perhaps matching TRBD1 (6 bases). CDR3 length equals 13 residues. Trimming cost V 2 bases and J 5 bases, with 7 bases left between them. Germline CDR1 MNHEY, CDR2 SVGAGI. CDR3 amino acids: CASSYKGDQPQHF. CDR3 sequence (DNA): TGTGCCAGCAGTTACAAGGGGGATCAGCCCCAGCATTTT.

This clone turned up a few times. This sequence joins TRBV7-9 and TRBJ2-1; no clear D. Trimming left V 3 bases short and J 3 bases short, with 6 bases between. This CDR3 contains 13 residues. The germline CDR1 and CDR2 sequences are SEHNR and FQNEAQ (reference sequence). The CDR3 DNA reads TGTGCCAGCAGCTTTGTACTCTACAATGAGCAGTTCTTC. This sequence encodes CASSFVLYNEQFF.

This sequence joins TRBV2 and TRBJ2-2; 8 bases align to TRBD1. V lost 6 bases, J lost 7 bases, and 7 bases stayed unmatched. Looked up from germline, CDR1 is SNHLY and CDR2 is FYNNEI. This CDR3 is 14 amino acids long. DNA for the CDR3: TGTGCCAGCAGGACTCAGGGGGCCAGCGGGGAGCTGTTTTTT. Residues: CASRTQGASGELFF.

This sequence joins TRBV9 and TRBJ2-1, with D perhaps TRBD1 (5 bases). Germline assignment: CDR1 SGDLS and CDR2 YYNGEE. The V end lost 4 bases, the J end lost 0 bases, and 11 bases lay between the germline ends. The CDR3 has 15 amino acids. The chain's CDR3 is CASSPQGNSYNEQFF. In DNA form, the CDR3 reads TGTGCCAGCAGCCCTCAGGGTAACTCCTACAATGAGCAGTTCTTC. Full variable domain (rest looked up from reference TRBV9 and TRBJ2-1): DSGVTQTPKHLITATGQRVTLRCSPRSGDLSVYWYQQSLDQGLQFLIQYYNGEERAKGNILERFSAQQFPDLHSELNLSSLELGDSALYFCASSPQGNSYNEQFFGPGTRLTVL.

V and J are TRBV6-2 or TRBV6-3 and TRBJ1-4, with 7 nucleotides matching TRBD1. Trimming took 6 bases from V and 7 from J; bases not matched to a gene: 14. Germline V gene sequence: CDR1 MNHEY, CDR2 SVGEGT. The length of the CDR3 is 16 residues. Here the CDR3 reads CASSHMVKGAGEKLFF. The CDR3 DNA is TGTGCCAGCAGCCACATGGTAAAGGGGGCTGGTGAAAAACTGTTTTTT.

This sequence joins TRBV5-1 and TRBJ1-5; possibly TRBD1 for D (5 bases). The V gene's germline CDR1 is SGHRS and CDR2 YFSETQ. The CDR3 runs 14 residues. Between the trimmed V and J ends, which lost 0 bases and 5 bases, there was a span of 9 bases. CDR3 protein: CASSLGTLDQPQHF. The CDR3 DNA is TGCGCCAGCAGCTTGGGGACACTGGATCAGCCCCAGCATTTT.

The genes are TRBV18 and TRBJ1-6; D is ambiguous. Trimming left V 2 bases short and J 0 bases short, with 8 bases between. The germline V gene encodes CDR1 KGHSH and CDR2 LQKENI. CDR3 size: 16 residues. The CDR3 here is CASSPTESSYNSPLHF. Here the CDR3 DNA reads TGTGCCAGCTCACCAACGGAGAGCTCCTATAATTCACCCCTCCACTTT.

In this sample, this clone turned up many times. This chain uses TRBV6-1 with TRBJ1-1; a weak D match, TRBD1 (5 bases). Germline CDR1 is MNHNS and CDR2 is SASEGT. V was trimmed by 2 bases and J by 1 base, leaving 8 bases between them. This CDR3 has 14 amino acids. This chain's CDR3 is CASSEWTSNTEAFF. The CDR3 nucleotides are TGTGCCAGCAGTGAATGGACATCGAACACTGAAGCTTTCTTT.

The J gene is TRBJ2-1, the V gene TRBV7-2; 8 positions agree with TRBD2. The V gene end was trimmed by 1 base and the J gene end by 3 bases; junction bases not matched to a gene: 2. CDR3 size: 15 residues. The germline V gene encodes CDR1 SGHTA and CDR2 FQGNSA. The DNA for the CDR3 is TGTGCCAGCAGCTTAGTCCTAGCGGGCTACAATGAGCAGTTCTTC. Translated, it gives CASSLVLAGYNEQFF.